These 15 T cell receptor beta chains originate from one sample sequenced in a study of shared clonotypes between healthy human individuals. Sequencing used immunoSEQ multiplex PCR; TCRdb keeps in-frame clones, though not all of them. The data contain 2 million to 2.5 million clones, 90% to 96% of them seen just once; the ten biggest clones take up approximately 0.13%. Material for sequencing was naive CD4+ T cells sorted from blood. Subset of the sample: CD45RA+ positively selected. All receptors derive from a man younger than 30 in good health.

The CDR3 loop reads CASLDSLYTGELFF. In DNA, the CDR3 is TGTGCCAGCTTAGACAGCTTGTATACCGGGGAGCTGTTTTTT. The chain links TRBV18 to TRBJ2-2, with D possibly being TRBD1 (5 bases). The ends were cut back, 7 bases at V and 5 bases at J, with 14 bases in the middle. Germline CDR1 is KGHSH and CDR2 is LQKENI. This CDR3 has 14 residues.

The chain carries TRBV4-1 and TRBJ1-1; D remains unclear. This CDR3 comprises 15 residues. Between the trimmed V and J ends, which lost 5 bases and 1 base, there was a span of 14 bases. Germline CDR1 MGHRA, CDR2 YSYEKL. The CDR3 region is CASSNPGMGNTEAFF. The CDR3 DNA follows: TGCGCCAGCAGCAACCCCGGAATGGGGAACACTGAAGCTTTCTTT.

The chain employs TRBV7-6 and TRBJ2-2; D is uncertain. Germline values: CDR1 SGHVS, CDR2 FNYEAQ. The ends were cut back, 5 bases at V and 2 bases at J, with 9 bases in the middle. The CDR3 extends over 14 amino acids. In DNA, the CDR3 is TGTGCCAGCAGCCCCGTACTAAACACCGGGGAGCTGTTTTTT. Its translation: CASSPVLNTGELFF.

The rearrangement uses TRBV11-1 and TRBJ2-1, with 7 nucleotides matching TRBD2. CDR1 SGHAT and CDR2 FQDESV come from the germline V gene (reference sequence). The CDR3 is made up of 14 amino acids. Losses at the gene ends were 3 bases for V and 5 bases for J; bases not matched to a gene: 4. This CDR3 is CASSFGTTDNEQFF. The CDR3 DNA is TGTGCCAGCAGCTTCGGGACTACCGACAATGAGCAGTTCTTC.

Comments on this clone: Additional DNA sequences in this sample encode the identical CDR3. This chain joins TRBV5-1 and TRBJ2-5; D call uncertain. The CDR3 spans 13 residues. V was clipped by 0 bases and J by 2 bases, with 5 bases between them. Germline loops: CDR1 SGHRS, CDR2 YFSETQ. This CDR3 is CASSLGLQETQYF. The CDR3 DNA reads TGCGCCAGCAGCTTGGGGCTACAAGAGACCCAGTACTTC.

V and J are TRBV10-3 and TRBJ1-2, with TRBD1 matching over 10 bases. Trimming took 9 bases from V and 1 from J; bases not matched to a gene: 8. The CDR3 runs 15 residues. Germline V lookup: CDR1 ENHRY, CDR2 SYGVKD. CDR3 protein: CAIRDRGTLNYGYTF. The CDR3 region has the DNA TGTGCCATACGGGACAGGGGCACCCTTAACTATGGCTACACCTTC.

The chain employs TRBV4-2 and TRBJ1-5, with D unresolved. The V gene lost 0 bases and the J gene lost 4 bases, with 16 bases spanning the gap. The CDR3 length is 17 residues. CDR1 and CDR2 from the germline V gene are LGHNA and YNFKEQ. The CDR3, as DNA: TGTGCCAGCAGCCAAGATCCGGGCAACTTCGGGAATCAGCCCCAGCATTTT. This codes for CASSQDPGNFGNQPQHF.

The CDR3 DNA reads TGTGCCAGCAACCTATTAGCGGGGGGGCAGGAGACCCAGTACTTC. Translation: CASNLLAGGQETQYF. The rearrangement uses TRBV6-1 and TRBJ2-5; 11 bases fit TRBD2. The V segment lost 7 bases and the J segment 5 bases; nucleotides outside the gene matches: 9. This CDR3 is 15 amino acids long. The germline V gene has CDR1 MNHNS and CDR2 SASEGT.

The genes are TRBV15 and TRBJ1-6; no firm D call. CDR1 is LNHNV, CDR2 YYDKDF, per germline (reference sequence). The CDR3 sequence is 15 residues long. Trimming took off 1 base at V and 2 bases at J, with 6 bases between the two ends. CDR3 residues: CATSRATAYNSPLHF. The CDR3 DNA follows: TGTGCCACCAGCAGAGCAACAGCCTATAATTCACCCCTCCACTTT.

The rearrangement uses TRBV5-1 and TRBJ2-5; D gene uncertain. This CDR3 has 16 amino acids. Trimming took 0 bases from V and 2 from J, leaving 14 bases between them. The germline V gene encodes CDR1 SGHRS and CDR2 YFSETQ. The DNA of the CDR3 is TGCGCCAGCAGCTTGGCCATCTGGCAGGTGCAAGAGACCCAGTACTTC. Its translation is CASSLAIWQVQETQYF.

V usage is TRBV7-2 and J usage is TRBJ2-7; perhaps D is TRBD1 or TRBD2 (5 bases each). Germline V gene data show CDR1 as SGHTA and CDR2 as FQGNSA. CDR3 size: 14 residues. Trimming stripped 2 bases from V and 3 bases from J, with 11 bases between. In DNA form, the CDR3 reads TGTGCCAGCAGCTTAATGGGGACCCTCTACGAGCAGTACTTC. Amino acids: CASSLMGTLYEQYF. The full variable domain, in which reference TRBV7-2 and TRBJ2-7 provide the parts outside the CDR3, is GAGVSQSPSNKVTEKGKDVELRCDPISGHTALYWYRQSLGQGLEFLIYFQGNSAPDKSGLPSDRFSAERTGGSVSTLTIQRTQQEDSAVYLCASSLMGTLYEQYFGPGTRLTVT.

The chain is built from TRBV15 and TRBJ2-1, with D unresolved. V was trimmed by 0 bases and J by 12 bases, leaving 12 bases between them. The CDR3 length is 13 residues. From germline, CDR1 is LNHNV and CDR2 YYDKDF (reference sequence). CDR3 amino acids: CATSRDLTTGQFF. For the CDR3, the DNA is TGTGCCACCAGCAGAGATCTAACAACCGGGCAGTTCTTC. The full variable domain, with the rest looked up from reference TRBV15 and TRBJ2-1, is DAMVIQNPRYQVTQFGKPVTLSCSQTLNHNVMYWYQQKSSQAPKLLFHYYDKDFNNEADTPDNFQSRRPNTSFCFLDIRSPGLGDTAMYLCATSRDLTTGQFFGPGTRLTVL.

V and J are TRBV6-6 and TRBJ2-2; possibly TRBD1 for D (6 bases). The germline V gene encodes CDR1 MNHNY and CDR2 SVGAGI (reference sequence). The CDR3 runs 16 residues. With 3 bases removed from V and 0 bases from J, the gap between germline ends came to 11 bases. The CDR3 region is CASSYRDTANTGELFF. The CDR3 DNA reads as TGTGCCAGCAGTTATAGGGACACGGCGAACACCGGGGAGCTGTTTTTT.

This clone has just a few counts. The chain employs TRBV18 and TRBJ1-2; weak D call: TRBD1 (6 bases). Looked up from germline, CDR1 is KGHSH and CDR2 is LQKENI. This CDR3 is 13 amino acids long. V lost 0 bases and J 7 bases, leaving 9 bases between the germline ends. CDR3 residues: CASSPPDSSGYTF. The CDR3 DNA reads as TGTGCCAGCTCACCACCGGACAGTAGTGGCTACACCTTC.

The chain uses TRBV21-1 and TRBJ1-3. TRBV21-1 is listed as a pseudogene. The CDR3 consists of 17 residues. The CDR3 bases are TGTGCCAGCAGCGCCCGCATCGCAGGGAGCTCTGGAAACACCATATATTTT. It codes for CASSARIAGSSGNTIYF.